Here is one TCR beta chain with its context. Antigen specificity is unknown. Deletions cut 3 bases from V and 0 bases from J, with 12 bases between. The CDR3 totals 15 residues. In germline, CDR1 is MNHNY, CDR2 SVGAGI (reference sequence). Per-sample PBMC isolation yielded at least 7 million cells. Through a sample-barcoded 5' primer and a J-beta primer mix, a second PCR was run for roughly 7 to 11 cycles. One entry per CDR3 protein, called by TCRdb with MiXCR from the 5' RACE reads. The sample includes about a million distinct CDR3 sequences, roughly 43% seen only once; the top ten take roughly 12%. This specimen comes from a study of blood T cells in healthy people across ages. General observations from the study: In older individuals, TCR beta diversity per million T cells was lower, falling roughly linearly with age.

The TCR sequence derives from a man in his thirties or forties in good health. V is TRBV6-6 and J is TRBJ2-7, with D possibly matching TRBD1 (6 bases). The sequenced material came from blood. CDR3 nucleotides: TGTGCCAGCAGTTATGGGGACACGAGCTCCTACGAGCAGTACTTC. Its translation is CASSYGDTSSYEQYF.